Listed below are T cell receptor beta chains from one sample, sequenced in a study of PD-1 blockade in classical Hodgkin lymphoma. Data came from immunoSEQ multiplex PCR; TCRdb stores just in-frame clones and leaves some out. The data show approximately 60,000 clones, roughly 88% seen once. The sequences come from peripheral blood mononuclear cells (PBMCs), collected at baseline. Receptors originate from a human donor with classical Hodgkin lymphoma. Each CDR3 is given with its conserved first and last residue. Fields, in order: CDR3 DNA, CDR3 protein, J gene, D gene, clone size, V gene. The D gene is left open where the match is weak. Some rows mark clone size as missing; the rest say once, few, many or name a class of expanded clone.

TGTGCCAGCTCACCCTTCGGGAGGGGGCATAGCAATCAGCCCCAGCATTTT CASSPFGRGHSNQPQHF TRBJ1-5 TRBD1 - TRBV18
TGTGCCAGCAGTGACGGAGCCGGGGTGGCAGATACGCAGTATTTT CASSDGAGVADTQYF TRBJ2-3 - - TRBV2
TGTGCCAGCAGCCTCGGACAGGGAAGGGGCTACACCTTC CASSLGQGRGYTF TRBJ1-2 TRBD1 - TRBV7-2
TGTGCCAGCAGTGAGATCAGGGGGACCCAGTACTTC CASSEIRGTQYF TRBJ2-5 - once TRBV28
TGTGCCAGCAGCTTAGGCGGGGGGAAGCGCGAAAAACTGTTTTTT CASSLGGGKREKLFF TRBJ1-4 - - TRBV11-2
TGTGCCAGCAGCCCCCGCCCGCGGGGTAATAGCAATCAGCCCCAGCATTTT CASSPRPRGNSNQPQHF TRBJ1-5 - - TRBV27
TGCGCCAGCAGCCAAGATGGGACCTTAACCGCCGGGGAGCTGTTTTTT CASSQDGTLTAGELFF TRBJ2-2 - - TRBV4-3
TGCGCCAGCAGCCCGGAAAACAGGGGATTTGGCTACACCTTC CASSPENRGFGYTF TRBJ1-2 TRBD1 - TRBV5-1
TGTGCCAGCAGCCTCTCGCCGTCCGCGTATGAGCAGTTCTTC CASSLSPSAYEQFF TRBJ2-1 - - TRBV7-3
TGCGCCAGCAGCCAAGGGGACACCTACGAGCAGTACTTC CASSQGDTYEQYF TRBJ2-7 - - TRBV5-5
TGTGCCAGCAGCCAAGATTTAGAAACAGGCTCTGGAAACACCATATATTTT CASSQDLETGSGNTIYF TRBJ1-3 - - TRBV4-2
TGTGCCTGGAGTGAGGGGGGGCGTTTGTATTTT CAWSEGGRLYF TRBJ2-3 - - TRBV30
TGTGCCATCAGTGGTACCGGGACTCTCTACGAGCAGTACTTC CAISGTGTLYEQYF TRBJ2-7 - - TRBV10-3
TGTGCCAGCAGCTTACAGGGGGGGATGAACACTGAAGCTTTCTTT CASSLQGGMNTEAFF TRBJ1-1 TRBD1 - TRBV5-6
TGTGCCAGCACCTTCCAACGCAGGGGAACTGAAGCTTTCTTT CASTFQRRGTEAFF TRBJ1-1 - few TRBV6-5
TGTGCCAGTAGTAATCGTCAGGGCACCTACGAGCAGTACTTC CASSNRQGTYEQYF TRBJ2-7 - - TRBV19
TGTGCCAGCAGCTTACTAGCGGGAGTCACAGATACGCAGTATTTT CASSLLAGVTDTQYF TRBJ2-3 TRBD2 - TRBV7-7
TGTGCCAGACTAAGGGGGAATATGAACACTGAAGCTTTCTTT CARLRGNMNTEAFF TRBJ1-1 - - TRBV21-1
TGTGCCATCAGTGAGTCGGGACTAGCGGGGTGGTATTTT CAISESGLAGWYF TRBJ2-3 TRBD2 once TRBV10-3
TGTGCCAGCAGCCCTTCCGCGGGGAGCTCCTATAATTCACCCCTCCACTTT CASSPSAGSSYNSPLHF TRBJ1-6 - - TRBV7-6
TGTGCCAGCAGCTCGACTCCTGGGGCGTACAATGAGCAGTTCTTC CASSSTPGAYNEQFF TRBJ2-1 - - TRBV13
TGCGCCAGCAGCCACCCTCCCAGTCGGGGGCTCAGGGAAAAACTGTTTTTT CASSHPPSRGLREKLFF TRBJ1-4 - - TRBV4-1
TGTGCCAGCAGCTCTCAGGGCCCCACGCAGTATTTT CASSSQGPTQYF TRBJ2-3 - - TRBV7-6
TGTGCCACCGGACACCGAGATCAGCCCCAGCATTTT CATGHRDQPQHF TRBJ1-5 - - TRBV6-1
TGTGCCAGCAGCTTGACACAGGGCAGAGAGACCCAGTACTTC CASSLTQGRETQYF TRBJ2-5 - - TRBV5-8
TGTGCCAGCAGCCAGAAGGGACAGTTCCTTCAAGAGACCCAGTACTTC CASSQKGQFLQETQYF TRBJ2-5 - once TRBV21-1
TGTGCCAGCAGCTTCAGAGGCAACACCATATATTTT CASSFRGNTIYF TRBJ1-3 - - TRBV5-8
TGCAGCGTTGGACGGGACAGGGGTACGGAGCAGTACTTC CSVGRDRGTEQYF TRBJ2-7 TRBD1 - TRBV29-1
TGTGCCTGGAAGGGGTCCCTGGGGGACACCGATACGCAGTATTTT CAWKGSLGDTDTQYF TRBJ2-3 - - TRBV30
TGTGCCAGCAGTTCTATCCGGGGGGGCCTTGAGACCCAGTACTTC CASSSIRGGLETQYF TRBJ2-5 TRBD2 - TRBV7-6
TGTGCCAGCAGTTACTACAGGGACTATGGCTACACCTTC CASSYYRDYGYTF TRBJ1-2 - - TRBV6-6
TGCGCCAGCAGCTTGGAAGGGGGACCGTACTCCACAGATACGCAGTATTTT CASSLEGGPYSTDTQYF TRBJ2-3 - - TRBV5-1
TGCGCCAGCAGTGAGGCGCCAGGCAATAGCAATCAGCCCCAGCATTTT CASSEAPGNSNQPQHF TRBJ1-5 - medium-sized TRBV10-2
TGTGCCAGCACCGAGACAGGGTACGAACCCCTCCACTTT CASTETGYEPLHF TRBJ1-6 TRBD1 - TRBV5-5
TGTGCCAGCGGCAGGGTTGACCAGCCCCAGCATTTT CASGRVDQPQHF TRBJ1-5 - once TRBV6-6